The entry below gives a single TCR beta chain sequence along with its context. The data stem from a study of control samples from healthy donors and cancer patients. Germline V gives CDR1 GTSNPN, CDR2 SVGIG (reference sequence). This CDR3 contains 12 residues. Trimming cost V 1 base and J 3 bases, with 7 bases left between them. The protocol was immunoSEQ multiplex PCR, while the TCRdb copy is restricted to in-frame clones and leaves out a portion. The sample yields around 130,000 clones, roughly nine tenths seen once. The chain is built from TRBV30 and TRBJ2-7; D uncertain. Sequenced sample: PBMCs. The receptor's source is a man over 45 with head and neck cancer. Here the CDR3 DNA reads TGTGCCTGGAGTGCCTCGATCTACGAGCAGTACTTC. Protein sequence: CAWSASIYEQYF.